This T cell receptor beta chain appears in the sequencing data of a study of T cells in Graves' hyperthyroidism and ophthalmopathy. Findings and caveats of the study: The authors' 13 V-J model separated ophthalmopathy from stable hyperthyroidism. Model output signaled ophthalmopathy a median 6.5 months ahead of onset. Researchers found most expanded thyroid clonotypes above 0.001 in blood as well.

This clonotype was picked up a small number of times. The antigen is unknown. Amplification of TCR beta CDR3 regions used RNA as the template. First-round RT-PCR targeting the TCR CDR3 was performed with the HTBI primer set. TCRdb fed the multiplex PCR reads into MiXCR, producing one record per CDR3 protein. The sample has about 540,000 distinct CDR3 sequences; approximately 44% are singletons. Between the trimmed V and J ends, which lost 7 bases and 6 bases, there was a span of 13 bases. Germline CDR1 SNHLY, CDR2 FYNNEI. The CDR3 contains 12 residues. The sequence came from a woman younger than 35 with Graves' hyperthyroidism. Sequenced material: peripheral blood or thyroid tissue (not recorded which). This chain joins TRBV2 and TRBJ2-7; perhaps TRBD2 as D (6 bases). CDR3 protein: CASTLTGGEQYF. CDR3 DNA: TGTGCCAGCACCTTGACCGGGGGCGAGCAGTACTTC.